Shown below are 5 T cell receptor beta chains from a single sample sequenced in a study of tumor and adjacent non-tumor tissue in lung cancer. The library came from three nested PCR rounds adapted from ARM-PCR protocols. TCRdb reanalysed the multiplex PCR reads using MiXCR and keeps one entry per CDR3 protein. The sample holds roughly 75,000 distinct CDR3 sequences, 80% to 90% seen once. This sample's RNA came from whole unsorted tissue. More than 3 cm separated this lung sample from the edge of the tumor. The sample was distant non-tumor lung tissue. These receptors all stem from a man between 60 and 70 years old with non-small cell lung cancer.

As concerns this clonotype: Relative to the germline gene, one junction end is altered; a read error may explain this. The chain couples TRBV6-2 or TRBV6-3 to TRBJ2-5; possibly TRBD2 for D (6 bases). The CDR3 is made up of 15 amino acids. Germline CDR1 reads MNHEY; CDR2 reads SVGEGT. CDR3 amino acids: CASSYPKLGGDTQYF. CDR3 DNA: TGTGCAAGCAGTTACCCAAAACTAGGAGGGGATACCCAGTACTTC.

This clonotype showed up just once. One end of the junction is discordant with germline, which a read error may explain. This chain connects TRBV11-2 to TRBJ1-3, with 7 bases that match TRBD1. Germline values: CDR1 SGHAT, CDR2 FQNNGV. The CDR3 totals 16 residues. The CDR3 is CASSEQGSSSGNPIFF. Written as DNA, the CDR3 is TGTGCCAGTAGCGAACAGGGGTCGAGCTCTGGAAACCCCATATTTTTT.

This clonotype was counted once. At one boundary the junction diverges from the germline segment, which might be a read error. The chain links TRBV20-1 to TRBJ2-1; TRBD2 is a possible D gene (5 bases). Germline CDR1 reads DFQATT; CDR2 reads SNEGSKA (reference sequence). The CDR3 runs 14 residues. CDR3 DNA: TGCAGTGCTGGCCCCCGGCGGGTAGACAATGAGCAGTTCTTT. The encoded protein is CSAGPRRVDNEQFF.

To note about this clonotype: At one end, the junction sequence differs from germline, possibly due to a read error. For the CDR3, the DNA is TGTGCCAGCAGTTTAGCATTATTTGACAGGGTTTTCACTGAAGCTTTCTTC. Amino acid sequence: CASSLALFDRVFTEAFF. The chain recombines TRBV12-3 or TRBV12-4 with TRBJ1-1, with TRBD1 matching over 7 bases. The CDR3 sequence is 17 residues long.

A word on this clonotype: Sequence at one end of the junction differs from germline and may be a read error. This chain connects TRBV4-3 to TRBJ2-6, with TRBD1 as a possible D gene (5 bases). Germline lookup yields CDR1 LGHNA and CDR2 YSLEER. The CDR3 is made up of 16 amino acids. CDR3 protein: CASSQEAVSGANILAF. In DNA form, the CDR3 reads TGTGCCAGCAGCCAAGAGGCGGTGTCTGGGGCCAACATCCTGGCTTTC.